This T cell receptor (beta chain) was profiled in a study of shared clonotypes between healthy human individuals. Overall study context: Each donor's CD4 naive and CD4 memory cells filled three plates apiece, CD8 naive two, and CD8 memory one.

Turning to this clone: The target antigen is unknown.

The study separated CD4+ cells into CD45RA+ naive and CD45RA-negative memory subsets. V lost 5 bases, J lost 5 bases, and 5 bases stayed unmatched. Germline CDR1 is MNHEY and CDR2 is SVGAGI. This CDR3 region has 14 residues. Original processing methods: ImmunoSEQ output held junction-only sequences without quality scores, so filtering differed. Assay: immunoSEQ multiplex PCR; the TCRdb copy retains only in-frame clones and omits some. That table supplies the V and J calls and clone size; D and trimming were determined from the DNA. The repertoire holds about 2.3 million clones, 80% to 95% seen once, with roughly 0.34% in the top ten. Study-wide results and caveats: Rarefaction gave evidence that sorted-subset sequencing remained incomplete despite large depth.

This chain uses TRBV6-5 with TRBJ2-5, with 10 bases fitting TRBD1. Sequences were obtained from naive CD4+ T cells from PBMCs. Subset here: CD45RA+ positively selected. The receptor was isolated from a man younger than 30 in good health. Some clones in this sample may be carry-over from other donors' samples. In DNA form, the CDR3 reads TGTGCCAGCAGTCGACAGGGGGCCGGGGAGACCCAGTACTTC. Amino acid sequence: CASSRQGAGETQYF.